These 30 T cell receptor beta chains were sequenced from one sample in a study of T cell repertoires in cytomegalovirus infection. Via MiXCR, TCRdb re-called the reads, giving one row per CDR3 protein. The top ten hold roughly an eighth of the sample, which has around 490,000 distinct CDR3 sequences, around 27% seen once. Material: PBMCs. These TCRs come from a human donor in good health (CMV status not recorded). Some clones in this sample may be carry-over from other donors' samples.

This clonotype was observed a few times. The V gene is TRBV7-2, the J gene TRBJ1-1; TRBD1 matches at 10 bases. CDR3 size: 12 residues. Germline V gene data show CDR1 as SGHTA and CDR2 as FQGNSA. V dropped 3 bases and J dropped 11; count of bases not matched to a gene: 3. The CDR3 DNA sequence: TGTGCCAGCAGCTTTGACAGGGGGCAGGCTTTCTTT. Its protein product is CASSFDRGQAFF. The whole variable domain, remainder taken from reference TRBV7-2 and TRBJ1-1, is GAGVSQSPSNKVTEKGKDVELRCDPISGHTALYWYRQSLGQGLEFLIYFQGNSAPDKSGLPSDRFSAERTGGSVSTLTIQRTQQEDSAVYLCASSFDRGQAFFGQGTRLTVV.

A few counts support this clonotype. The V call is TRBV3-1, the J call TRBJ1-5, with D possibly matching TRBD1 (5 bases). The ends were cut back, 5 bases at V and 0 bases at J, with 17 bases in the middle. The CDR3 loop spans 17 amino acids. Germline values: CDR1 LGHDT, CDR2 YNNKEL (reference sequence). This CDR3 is CASSSGSGDYSNQPQHF. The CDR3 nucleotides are TGTGCCAGCAGCTCTGGGTCGGGGGATTATAGCAATCAGCCCCAGCATTTT.

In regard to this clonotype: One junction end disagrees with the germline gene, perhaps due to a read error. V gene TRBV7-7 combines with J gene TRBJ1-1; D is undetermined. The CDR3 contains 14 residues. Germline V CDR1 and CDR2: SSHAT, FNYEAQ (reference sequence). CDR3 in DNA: TGTGCTAGCAGCTTGGTAGTGGCCTACACTGAAGCTTTCTTT. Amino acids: CASSLVVAYTEAFF.

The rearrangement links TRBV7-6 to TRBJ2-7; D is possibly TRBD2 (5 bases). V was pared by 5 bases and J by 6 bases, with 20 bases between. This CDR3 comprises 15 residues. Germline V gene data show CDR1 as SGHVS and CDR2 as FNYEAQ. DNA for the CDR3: TGTGCCAGCAGCCGACGCGCCAGCCAAGAGGGCGAGCAGTACTTC. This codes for CASSRRASQEGEQYF.

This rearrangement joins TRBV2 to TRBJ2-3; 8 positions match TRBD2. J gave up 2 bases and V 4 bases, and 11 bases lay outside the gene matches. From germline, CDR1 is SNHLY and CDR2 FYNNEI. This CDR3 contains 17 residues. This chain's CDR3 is CASSVDSTSGNTDTQYF. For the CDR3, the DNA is TGTGCCAGCAGTGTCGACTCTACTAGCGGAAACACAGATACGCAGTATTTT. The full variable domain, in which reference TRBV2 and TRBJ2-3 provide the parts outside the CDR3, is EPEVTQTPSHQVTQMGQEVILRCVPISNHLYFYWYRQILGQKVEFLVSFYNNEISEKSEIFDDQFSVERPDGSNFTLKIRSTKLEDSAMYFCASSVDSTSGNTDTQYFGPGTRLTVL.

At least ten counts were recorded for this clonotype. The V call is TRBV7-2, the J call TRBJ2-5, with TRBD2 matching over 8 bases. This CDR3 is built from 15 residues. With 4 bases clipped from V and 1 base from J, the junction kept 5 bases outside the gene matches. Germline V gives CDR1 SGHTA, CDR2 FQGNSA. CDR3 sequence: CASSYQAGAQETQYF. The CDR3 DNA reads TGTGCCAGCAGCTACCAAGCGGGGGCCCAAGAGACCCAGTACTTC.

This CDR3 reads CASRETRGRWYEQYF. The CDR3 DNA reads TGTGCCAGCAGAGAAACGAGGGGGCGCTGGTACGAGCAGTACTTC. The chain carries TRBV6-1 and TRBJ2-7; 7 bases are shared with TRBD1. Germline V gene sequence: CDR1 MNHNS, CDR2 SASEGT. The V gene end was trimmed by 6 bases and the J gene end by 4 bases; junction bases not matched to a gene: 12. CDR3 length: 15 residues.

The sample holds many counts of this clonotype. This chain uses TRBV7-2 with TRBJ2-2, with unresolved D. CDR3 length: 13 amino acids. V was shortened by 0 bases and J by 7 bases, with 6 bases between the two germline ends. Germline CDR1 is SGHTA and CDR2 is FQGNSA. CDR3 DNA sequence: TGTGCCAGCAGCTTAGCGGGTGGCGGGGAGCTGTTTTTT. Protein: CASSLAGGGELFF.

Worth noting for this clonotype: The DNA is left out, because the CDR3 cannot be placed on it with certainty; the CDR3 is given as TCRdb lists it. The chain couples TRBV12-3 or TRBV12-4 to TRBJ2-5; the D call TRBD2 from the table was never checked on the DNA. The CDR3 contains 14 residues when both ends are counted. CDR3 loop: CASSSSGVGETQYF.

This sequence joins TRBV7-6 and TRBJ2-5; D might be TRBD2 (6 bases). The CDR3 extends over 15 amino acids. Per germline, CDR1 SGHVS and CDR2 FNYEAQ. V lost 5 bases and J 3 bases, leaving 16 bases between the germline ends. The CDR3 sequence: CASSTWRGREETQYF. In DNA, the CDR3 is TGTGCCAGCAGCACGTGGAGGGGAAGGGAAGAGACCCAGTACTTC.

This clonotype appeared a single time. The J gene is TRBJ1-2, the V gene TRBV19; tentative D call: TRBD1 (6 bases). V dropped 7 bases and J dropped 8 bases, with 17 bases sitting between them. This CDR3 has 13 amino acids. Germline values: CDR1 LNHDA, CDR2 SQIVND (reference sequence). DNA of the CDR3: TGTGCCAGTATTGGGCAGGGGCCTCGAGGCTACACCTTC. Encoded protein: CASIGQGPRGYTF.

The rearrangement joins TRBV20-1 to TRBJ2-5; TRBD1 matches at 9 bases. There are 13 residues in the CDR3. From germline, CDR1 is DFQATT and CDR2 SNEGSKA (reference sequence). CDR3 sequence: CSGNRGRRETQYF. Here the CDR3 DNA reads TGCAGCGGGAACAGGGGGCGCAGAGAGACCCAGTACTTC.

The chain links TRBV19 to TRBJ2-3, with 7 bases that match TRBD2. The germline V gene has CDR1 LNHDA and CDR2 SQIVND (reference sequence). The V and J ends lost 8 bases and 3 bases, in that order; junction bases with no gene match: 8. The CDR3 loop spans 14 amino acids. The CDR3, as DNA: TGTGCCAGTCGTTCGAGTAGCGGGACAGATACGCAGTATTTT. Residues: CASRSSSGTDTQYF.

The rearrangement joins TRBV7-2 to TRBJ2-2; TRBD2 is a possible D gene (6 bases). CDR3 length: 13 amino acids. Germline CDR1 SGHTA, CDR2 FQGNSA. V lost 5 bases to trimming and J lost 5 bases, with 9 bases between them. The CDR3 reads CASSETRTGELFF. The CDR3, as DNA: TGTGCCAGCAGCGAGACTAGGACCGGGGAGCTGTTTTTT.

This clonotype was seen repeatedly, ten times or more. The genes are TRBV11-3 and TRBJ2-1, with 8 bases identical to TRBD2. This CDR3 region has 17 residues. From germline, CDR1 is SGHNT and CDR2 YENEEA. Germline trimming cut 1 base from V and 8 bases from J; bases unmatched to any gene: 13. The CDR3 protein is CASSLVPFWAGGDEQFF. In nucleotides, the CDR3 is TGTGCCAGCAGCTTAGTACCCTTCTGGGCGGGAGGTGATGAGCAGTTCTTC.

The CDR3 protein is CASSLGRRDNEQFF. For the CDR3, the DNA is TGTGCCAGCAGCCTCGGGCGTCGTGACAATGAGCAGTTCTTC. This rearrangement joins TRBV6-1 to TRBJ2-1; D is undetermined. V was trimmed by 6 bases and J by 5 bases, leaving 14 bases between them. The CDR3 sequence is 14 residues long. Per the germline V gene, CDR1 is MNHNS and CDR2 is SASEGT.

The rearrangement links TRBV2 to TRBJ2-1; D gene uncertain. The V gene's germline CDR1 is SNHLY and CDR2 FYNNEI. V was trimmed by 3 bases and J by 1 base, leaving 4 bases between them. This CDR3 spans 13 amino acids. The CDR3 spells CASSDTSYNEQFF. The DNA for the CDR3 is TGTGCCAGCAGTGACACATCCTACAATGAGCAGTTCTTC.

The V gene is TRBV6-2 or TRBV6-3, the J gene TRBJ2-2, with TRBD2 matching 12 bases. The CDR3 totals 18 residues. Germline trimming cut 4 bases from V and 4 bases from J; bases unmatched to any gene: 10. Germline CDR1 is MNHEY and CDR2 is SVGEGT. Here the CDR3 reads CASSSHLTSGRSTGELFF. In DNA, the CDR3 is TGTGCCAGCAGTTCCCACCTGACTAGCGGGAGAAGCACCGGGGAGCTGTTTTTT.

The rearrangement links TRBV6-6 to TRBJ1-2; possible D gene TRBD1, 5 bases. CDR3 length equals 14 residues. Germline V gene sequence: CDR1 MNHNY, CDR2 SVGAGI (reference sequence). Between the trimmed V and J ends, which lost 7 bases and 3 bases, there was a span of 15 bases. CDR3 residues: CASKDTQGDYGYTF. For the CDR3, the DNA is TGTGCCAGCAAGGACACCCAGGGAGACTATGGCTACACCTTC.

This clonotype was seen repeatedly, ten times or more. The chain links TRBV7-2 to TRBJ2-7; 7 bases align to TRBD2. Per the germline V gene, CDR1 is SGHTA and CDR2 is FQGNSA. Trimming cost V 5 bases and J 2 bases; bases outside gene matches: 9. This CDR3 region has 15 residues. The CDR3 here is CASSAQAGDAYEQYF. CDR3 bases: TGTGCCAGCAGCGCACAGGCGGGAGACGCCTACGAGCAGTACTTC. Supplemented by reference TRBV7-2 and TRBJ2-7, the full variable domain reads GAGVSQSPSNKVTEKGKDVELRCDPISGHTALYWYRQSLGQGLEFLIYFQGNSAPDKSGLPSDRFSAERTGGSVSTLTIQRTQQEDSAVYLCASSAQAGDAYEQYFGPGTRLTVT.

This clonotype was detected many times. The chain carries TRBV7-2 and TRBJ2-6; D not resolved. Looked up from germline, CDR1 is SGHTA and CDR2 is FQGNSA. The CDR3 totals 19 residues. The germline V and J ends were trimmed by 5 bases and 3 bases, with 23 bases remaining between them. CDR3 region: CASSTPGLSWPFGANVLTF. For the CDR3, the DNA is TGTGCCAGCAGCACTCCCGGGTTGTCCTGGCCGTTTGGGGCCAACGTCCTGACTTTC.

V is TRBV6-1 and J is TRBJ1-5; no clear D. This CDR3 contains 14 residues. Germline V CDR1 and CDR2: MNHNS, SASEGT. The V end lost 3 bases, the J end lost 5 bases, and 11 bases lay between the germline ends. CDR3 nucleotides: TGTGCCAGCAGTGACATCCTCCGGGATCAGCCCCAGCATTTT. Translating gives CASSDILRDQPQHF.

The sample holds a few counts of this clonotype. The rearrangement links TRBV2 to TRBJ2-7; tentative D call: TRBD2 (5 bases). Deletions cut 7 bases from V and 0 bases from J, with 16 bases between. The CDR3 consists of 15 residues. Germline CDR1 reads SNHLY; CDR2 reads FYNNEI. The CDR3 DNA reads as TGTGCCAGCAATGACCTAGCCGGCTACTCCTACGAGCAGTACTTC. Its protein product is CASNDLAGYSYEQYF.

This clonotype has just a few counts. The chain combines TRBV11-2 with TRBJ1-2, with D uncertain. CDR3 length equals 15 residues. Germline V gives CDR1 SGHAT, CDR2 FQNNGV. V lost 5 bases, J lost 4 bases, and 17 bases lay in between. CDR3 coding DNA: TGTGCCAGCAGCCCAAGCTTTGAGTCTCCCTATGGCTACACCTTC. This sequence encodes CASSPSFESPYGYTF. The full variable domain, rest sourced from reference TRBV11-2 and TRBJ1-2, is EAGVAQSPRYKIIEKRQSVAFWCNPISGHATLYWYQQILGQGPKLLIQFQNNGVVDDSQLPKDRFSAERLKGVDSTLKIQPAKLEDSAVYLCASSPSFESPYGYTFGSGTRLTVV.

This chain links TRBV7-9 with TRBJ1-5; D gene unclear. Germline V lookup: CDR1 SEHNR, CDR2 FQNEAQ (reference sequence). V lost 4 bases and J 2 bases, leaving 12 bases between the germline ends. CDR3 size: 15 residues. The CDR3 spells CASSSDTRGNQPQHF. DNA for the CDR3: TGTGCCAGCAGCTCCGATACAAGGGGCAATCAGCCCCAGCATTTT.

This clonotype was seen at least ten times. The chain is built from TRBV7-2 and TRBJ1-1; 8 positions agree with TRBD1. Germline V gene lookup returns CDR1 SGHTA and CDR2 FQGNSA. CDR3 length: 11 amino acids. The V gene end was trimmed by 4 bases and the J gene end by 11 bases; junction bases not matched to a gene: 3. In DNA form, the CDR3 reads TGTGCCAGCAGCTCACAGGGGGAGGCTTTCTTT. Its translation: CASSSQGEAFF.

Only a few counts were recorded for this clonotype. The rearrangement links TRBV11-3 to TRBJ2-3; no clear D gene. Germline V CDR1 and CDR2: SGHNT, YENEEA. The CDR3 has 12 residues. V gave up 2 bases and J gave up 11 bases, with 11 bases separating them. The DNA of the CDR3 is TGTGCCAGCAGCTTAAGAGGTTCGAGGCAGTATTTT. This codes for CASSLRGSRQYF.

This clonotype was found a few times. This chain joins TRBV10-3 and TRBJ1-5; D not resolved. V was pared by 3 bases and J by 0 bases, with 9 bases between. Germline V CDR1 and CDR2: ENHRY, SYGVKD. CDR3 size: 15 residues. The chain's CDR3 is CAISEGQYSNQPQHF. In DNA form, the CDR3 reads TGTGCCATCAGTGAAGGGCAGTATAGCAATCAGCCCCAGCATTTT.

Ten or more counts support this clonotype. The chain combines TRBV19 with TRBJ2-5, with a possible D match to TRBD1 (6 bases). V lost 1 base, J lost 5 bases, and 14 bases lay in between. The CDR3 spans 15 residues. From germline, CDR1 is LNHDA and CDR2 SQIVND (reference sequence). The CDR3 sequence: CASSIGAGALETQYF. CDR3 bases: TGTGCCAGTAGTATAGGGGCAGGGGCTCTGGAGACCCAGTACTTC. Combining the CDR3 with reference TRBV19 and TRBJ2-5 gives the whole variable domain DGGITQSPKYLFRKEGQNVTLSCEQNLNHDAMYWYRQDPGQGLRLIYYSQIVNDFQKGDIAEGYSVSREKKESFPLTVTSAQKNPTAFYLCASSIGAGALETQYFGPGTRLLVL.

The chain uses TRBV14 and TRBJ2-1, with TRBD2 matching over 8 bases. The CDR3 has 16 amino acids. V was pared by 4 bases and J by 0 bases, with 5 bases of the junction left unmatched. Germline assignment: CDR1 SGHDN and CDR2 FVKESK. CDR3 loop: CASSPITSGSYNEQFF. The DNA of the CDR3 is TGTGCCAGCAGCCCCATAACTAGCGGCTCCTACAATGAGCAGTTCTTC.